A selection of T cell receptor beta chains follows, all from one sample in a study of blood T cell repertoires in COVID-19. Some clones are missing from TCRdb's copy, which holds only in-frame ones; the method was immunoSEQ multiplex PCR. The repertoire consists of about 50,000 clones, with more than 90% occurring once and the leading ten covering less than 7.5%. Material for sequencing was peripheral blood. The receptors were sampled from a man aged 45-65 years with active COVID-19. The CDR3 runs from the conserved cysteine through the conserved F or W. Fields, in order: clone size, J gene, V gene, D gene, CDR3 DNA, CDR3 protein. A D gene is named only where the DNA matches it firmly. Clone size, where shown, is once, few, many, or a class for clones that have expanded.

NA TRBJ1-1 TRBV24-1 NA TGTGCCACCAGGGACACAGGAAACACTGAAGCTTTCTTT CATRDTGNTEAFF
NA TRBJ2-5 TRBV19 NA TGTGCCAGTATGGGGGCAGAAGAGACCCAGTACTTC CASMGAEETQYF
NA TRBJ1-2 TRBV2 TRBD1 TGTGCCAGCAGTGTTGACAGGGGCATAGGTGGCTACACCTTC CASSVDRGIGGYTF
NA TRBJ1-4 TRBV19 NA TGTGCCAGTAGTATTTGGCCGCTTAATGAAAAACTGTTTTTT CASSIWPLNEKLFF
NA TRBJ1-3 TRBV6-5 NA TGTGCCAGCAGTTACCGCAGGGCTGCTGGAAACACCATATATTTT CASSYRRAAGNTIYF
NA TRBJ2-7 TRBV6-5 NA TGTGCCAGCAGGTTGGGGACAACCAAATCCTACGAGCAGTACTTC CASRLGTTKSYEQYF
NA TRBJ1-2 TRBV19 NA TGTGCCAGTACCCCGCAATGGGGGGGATATGGCTACACCTTC CASTPQWGGYGYTF
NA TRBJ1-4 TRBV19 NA TGTGCCAGTAGTATGAGGCAGACGGCGAATGAAAAACTGTTTTTT CASSMRQTANEKLFF
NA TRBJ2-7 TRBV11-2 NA TGTGCCAGCAGCCTATCAGGGACATTCTACGAGCAGTACTTC CASSLSGTFYEQYF
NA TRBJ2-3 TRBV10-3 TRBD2 TGTGCCATCAGTGAGTTGCGGGGGACAGATACGCAGTATTTT CAISELRGTDTQYF
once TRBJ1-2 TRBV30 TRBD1 TGTGCCTGGAGTGTACTCGCAGGGGGTAACTATGGCTACACCTTC CAWSVLAGGNYGYTF
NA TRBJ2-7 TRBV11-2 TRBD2 TGTGCCAGCAGCGAACGAAGCGGGAGGACGGCCTACGAGCAGTACTTC CASSERSGRTAYEQYF
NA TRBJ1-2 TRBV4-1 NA TGCGCCAGCAGGGGGGACATCAGGGACTACACCTTC CASRGDIRDYTF
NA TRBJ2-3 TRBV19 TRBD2 TGTGCCAGTAGTTCATCGACTAGCGGGACAACAGATACGCAGTATTTT CASSSSTSGTTDTQYF
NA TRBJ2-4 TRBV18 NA TGTGCCAGCTCAAGGGACAACTTAGCCAAAAACATTCAGTACTTC CASSRDNLAKNIQYF
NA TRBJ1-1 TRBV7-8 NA TGTGCCAGCAGCTTAGGGGCAGGGAGGTTCACTGAAGCTTTCTTT CASSLGAGRFTEAFF